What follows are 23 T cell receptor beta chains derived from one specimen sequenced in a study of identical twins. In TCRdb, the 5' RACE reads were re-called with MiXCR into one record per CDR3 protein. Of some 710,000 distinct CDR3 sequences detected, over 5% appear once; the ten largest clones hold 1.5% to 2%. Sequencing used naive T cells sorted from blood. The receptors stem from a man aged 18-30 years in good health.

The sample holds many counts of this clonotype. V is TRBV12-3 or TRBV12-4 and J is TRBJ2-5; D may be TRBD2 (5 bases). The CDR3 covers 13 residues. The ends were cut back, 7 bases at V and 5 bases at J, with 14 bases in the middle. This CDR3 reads CASTPRGSETQYF. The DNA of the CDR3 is TGTGCCAGCACCCCTCGGGGTTCGGAGACCCAGTACTTC.

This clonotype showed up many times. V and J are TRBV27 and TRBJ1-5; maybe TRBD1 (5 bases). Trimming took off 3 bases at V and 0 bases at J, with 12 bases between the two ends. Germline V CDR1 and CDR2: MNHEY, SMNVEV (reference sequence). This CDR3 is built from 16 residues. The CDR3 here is CASSLGGVYSNQPQHF. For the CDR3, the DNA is TGTGCCAGCAGTTTGGGGGGAGTCTATAGCAATCAGCCCCAGCATTTT.

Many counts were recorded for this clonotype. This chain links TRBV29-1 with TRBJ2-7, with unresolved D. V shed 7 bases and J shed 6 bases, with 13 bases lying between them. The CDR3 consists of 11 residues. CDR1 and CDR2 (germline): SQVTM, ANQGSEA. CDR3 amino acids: CSAGCACEQYV. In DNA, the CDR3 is TGCAGCGCAGGTTGCGCATGCGAGCAGTACGTC.

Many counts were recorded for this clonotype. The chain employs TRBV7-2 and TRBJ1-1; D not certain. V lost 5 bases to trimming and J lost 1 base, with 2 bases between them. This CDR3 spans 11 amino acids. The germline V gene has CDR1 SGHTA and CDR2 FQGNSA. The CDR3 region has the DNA TGTGCCAGCAGCGGGAACACTGAAGCTTTCTTT. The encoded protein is CASSGNTEAFF.

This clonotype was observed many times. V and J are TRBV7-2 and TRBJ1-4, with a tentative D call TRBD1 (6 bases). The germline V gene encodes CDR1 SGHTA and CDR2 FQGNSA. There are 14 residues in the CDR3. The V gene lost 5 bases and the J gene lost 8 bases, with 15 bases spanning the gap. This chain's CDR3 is CASSPMGAEEKLFF. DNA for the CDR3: TGTGCCAGCAGCCCGATGGGGGCGGAGGAAAAACTGTTTTTT.

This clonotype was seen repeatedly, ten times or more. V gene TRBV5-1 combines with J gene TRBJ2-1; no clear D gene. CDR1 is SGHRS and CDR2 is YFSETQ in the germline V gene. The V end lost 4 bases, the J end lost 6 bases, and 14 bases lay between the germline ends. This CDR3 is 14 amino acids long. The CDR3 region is CASSPARLGNEQFF. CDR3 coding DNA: TGCGCCAGCAGCCCTGCGAGGCTTGGCAATGAGCAGTTCTTC.

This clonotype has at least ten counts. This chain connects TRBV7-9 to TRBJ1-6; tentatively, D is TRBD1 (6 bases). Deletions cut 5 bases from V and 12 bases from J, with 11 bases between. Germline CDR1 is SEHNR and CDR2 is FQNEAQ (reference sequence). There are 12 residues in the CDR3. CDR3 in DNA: TGTGCCAGCAGCCCAGGGGTTGTACCCCTCCACTTT. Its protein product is CASSPGVVPLHF.

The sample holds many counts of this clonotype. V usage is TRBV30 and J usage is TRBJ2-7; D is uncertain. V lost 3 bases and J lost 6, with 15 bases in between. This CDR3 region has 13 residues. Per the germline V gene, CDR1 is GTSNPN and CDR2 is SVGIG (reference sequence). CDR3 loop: CAWSKIDSLEQYV. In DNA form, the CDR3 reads TGTGCCTGGAGCAAGATCGACTCCCTCGAGCAGTACGTC.

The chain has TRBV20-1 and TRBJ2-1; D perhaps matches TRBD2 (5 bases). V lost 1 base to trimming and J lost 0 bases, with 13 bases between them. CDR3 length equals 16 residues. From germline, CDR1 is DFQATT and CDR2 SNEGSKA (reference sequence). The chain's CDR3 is CSARVVGGLSYNEQFF. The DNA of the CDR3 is TGCAGTGCTAGAGTTGTTGGCGGGCTCTCCTACAATGAGCAGTTCTTC.

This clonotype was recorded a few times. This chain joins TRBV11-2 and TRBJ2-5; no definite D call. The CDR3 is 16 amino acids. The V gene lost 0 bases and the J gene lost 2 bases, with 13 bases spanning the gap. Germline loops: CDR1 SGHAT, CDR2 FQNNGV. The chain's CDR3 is CASSLDSGSAQETQYF. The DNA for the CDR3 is TGTGCCAGCAGCTTAGATTCGGGTTCAGCTCAAGAGACCCAGTACTTC.

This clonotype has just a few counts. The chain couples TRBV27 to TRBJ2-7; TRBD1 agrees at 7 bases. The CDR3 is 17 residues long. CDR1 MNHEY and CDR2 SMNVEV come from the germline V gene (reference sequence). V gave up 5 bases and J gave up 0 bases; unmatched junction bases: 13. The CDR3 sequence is CASSPRYRDRVSYEQYF. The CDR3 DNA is TGTGCCAGCAGTCCCCGATACCGGGACAGAGTCTCCTACGAGCAGTACTTC.

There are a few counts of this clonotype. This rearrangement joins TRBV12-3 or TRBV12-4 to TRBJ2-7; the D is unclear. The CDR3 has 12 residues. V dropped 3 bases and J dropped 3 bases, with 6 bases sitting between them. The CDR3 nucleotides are TGTGCCAGCAGTTTTATCCGCTACGAGCAGTACTTC. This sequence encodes CASSFIRYEQYF.

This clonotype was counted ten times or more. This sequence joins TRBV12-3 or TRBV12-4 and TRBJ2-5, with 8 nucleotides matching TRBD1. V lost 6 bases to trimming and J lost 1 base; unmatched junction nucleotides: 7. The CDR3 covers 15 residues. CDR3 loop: CASSRGTGLQETQYF. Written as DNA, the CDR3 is TGTGCCAGCAGCCGGGGGACAGGCCTCCAAGAGACCCAGTACTTC.

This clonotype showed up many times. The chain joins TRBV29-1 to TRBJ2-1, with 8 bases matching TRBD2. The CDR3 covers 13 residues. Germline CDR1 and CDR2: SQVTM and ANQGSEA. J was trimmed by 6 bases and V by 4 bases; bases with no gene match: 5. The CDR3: CSVVWREVNEQFF. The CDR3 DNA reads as TGCAGCGTTGTTTGGCGGGAGGTCAATGAGCAGTTCTTC.

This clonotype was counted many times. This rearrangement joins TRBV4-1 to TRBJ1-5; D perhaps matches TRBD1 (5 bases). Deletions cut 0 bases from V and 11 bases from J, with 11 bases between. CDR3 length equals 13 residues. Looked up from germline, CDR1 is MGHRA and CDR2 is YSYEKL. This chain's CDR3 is CASSQEPQGTQHF. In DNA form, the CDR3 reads TGCGCCAGCAGCCAAGAACCGCAGGGAACCCAGCATTTT.

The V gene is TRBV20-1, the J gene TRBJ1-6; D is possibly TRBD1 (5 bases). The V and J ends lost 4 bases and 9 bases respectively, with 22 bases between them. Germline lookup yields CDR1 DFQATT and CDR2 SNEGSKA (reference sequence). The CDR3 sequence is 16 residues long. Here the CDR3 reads CSATRAPVGRGSPLHF. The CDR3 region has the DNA TGCAGTGCTACCCGGGCCCCGGTGGGGCGGGGTTCACCCCTCCACTTT.

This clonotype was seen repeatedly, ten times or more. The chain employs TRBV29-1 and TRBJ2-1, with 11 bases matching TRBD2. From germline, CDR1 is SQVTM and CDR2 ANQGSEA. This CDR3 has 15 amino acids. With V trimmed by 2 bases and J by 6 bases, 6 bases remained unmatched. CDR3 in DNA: TGCAGCGTTGAAAATAGCGGGAGGGCCGGCAATGAGCAGTTCTTC. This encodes CSVENSGRAGNEQFF.

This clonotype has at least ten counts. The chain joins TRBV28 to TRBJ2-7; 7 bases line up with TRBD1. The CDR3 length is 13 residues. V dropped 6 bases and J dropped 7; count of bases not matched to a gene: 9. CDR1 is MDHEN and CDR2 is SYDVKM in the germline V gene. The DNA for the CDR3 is TGTGCCAGCAGCCACAGGGGTTTTGAGGAGCAGTACTTC. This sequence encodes CASSHRGFEEQYF.

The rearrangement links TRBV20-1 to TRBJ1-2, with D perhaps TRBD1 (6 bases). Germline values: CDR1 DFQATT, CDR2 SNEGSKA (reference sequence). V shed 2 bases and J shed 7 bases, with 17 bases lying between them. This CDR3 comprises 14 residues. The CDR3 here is CSARPTGVDSGYTF. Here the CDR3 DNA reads TGCAGTGCTAGACCGACAGGAGTCGACTCTGGCTACACCTTC.

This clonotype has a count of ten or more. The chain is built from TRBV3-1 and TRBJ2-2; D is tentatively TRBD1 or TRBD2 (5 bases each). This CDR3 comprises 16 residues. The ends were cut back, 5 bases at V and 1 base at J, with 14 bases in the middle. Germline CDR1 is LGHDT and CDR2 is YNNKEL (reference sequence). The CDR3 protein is CASSSGTGGNTGELFF. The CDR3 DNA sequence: TGTGCCAGCAGCTCCGGGACGGGCGGGAACACCGGGGAGCTGTTTTTT.

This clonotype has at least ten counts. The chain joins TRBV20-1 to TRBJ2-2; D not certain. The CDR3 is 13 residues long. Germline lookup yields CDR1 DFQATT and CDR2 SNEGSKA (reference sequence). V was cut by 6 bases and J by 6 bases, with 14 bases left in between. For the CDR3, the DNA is TGCAGTGCGCAACCAGTTTGGGCCGGGGAGCTGTTTTTT. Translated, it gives CSAQPVWAGELFF.

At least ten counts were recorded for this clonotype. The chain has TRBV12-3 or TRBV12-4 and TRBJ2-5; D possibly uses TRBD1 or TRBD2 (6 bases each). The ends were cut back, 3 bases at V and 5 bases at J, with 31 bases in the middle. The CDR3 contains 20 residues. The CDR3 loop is CASSFHALRGANPFVETQYF. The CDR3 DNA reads TGTGCCAGCAGTTTTCACGCCTTAAGGGGGGCCAACCCGTTTGTGGAGACCCAGTACTTC.

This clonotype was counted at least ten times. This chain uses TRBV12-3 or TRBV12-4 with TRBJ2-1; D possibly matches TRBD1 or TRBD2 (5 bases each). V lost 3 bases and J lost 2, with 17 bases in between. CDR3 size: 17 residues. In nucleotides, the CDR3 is TGTGCCAGCAGTTTCGGTCGGGGTGGGGGACCCTACAATGAGCAGTTCTTC. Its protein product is CASSFGRGGGPYNEQFF.